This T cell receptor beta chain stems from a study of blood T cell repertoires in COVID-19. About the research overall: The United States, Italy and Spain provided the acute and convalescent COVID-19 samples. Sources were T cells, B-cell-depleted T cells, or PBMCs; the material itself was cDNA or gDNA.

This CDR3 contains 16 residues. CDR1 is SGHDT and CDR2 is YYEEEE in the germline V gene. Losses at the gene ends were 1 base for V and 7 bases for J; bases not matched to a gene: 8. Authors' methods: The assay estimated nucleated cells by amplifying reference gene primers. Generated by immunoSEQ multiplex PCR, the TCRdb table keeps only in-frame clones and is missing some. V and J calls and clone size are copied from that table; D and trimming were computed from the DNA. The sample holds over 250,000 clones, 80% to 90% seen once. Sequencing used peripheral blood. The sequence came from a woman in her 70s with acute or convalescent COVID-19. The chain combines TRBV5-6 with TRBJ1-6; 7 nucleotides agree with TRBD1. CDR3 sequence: CASSLPGQSFNSPLHF. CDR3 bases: TGTGCCAGCAGCTTGCCGGGACAGTCGTTCAATTCACCCCTCCACTTT.